Below, 7 T cell receptor beta chains from the same sample are listed, as sequenced in a study of T-cell reconstitution after alpha-beta-depleted transplantation in children. As it was prepared, the TCRbeta library received unique molecular identifiers. TCRdb processed the PCR reads anew with MiXCR; each CDR3 protein has one entry. Of some 6,000 distinct CDR3 sequences in the sample, approximately 14% were seen once. Material: PBMCs, obtained before TCRalphabeta/CD19-depleted stem cell transplant. These receptors came from a boy under 18 with acute lymphoblastic leukemia, due to receive a stem cell transplant.

This clonotype rates as medium-sized (0.01 to 0.1%). V is TRBV5-1 and J is TRBJ2-7, with 11 bases fitting TRBD1. The CDR3 is made up of 15 amino acids. Germline V lookup: CDR1 SGHRS, CDR2 YFSETQ. Trimming cost V 4 bases and J 4 bases; bases outside gene matches: 7. The CDR3 spells CASSPMDRGPYEQYF. DNA of the CDR3: TGCGCCAGCAGCCCTATGGACAGGGGGCCGTACGAGCAGTACTTC.

By sample fraction, this clonotype is medium-sized. The chain employs TRBV3-1 and TRBJ1-4; 7 bases line up with TRBD1. There are 15 residues in the CDR3. CDR1 LGHDT and CDR2 YNNKEL come from the germline V gene (reference sequence). J gave up 5 bases and V 4 bases, and 7 bases lay outside the gene matches. The CDR3: CASSRRGDRNEKLFF. For the CDR3, the DNA is TGTGCCAGCAGCCGCCGCGGGGACAGAAATGAAAAACTGTTTTTT.

This rearrangement joins TRBV7-2 to TRBJ2-1; 9 nucleotides align to TRBD2. The CDR3 totals 15 residues. With V trimmed by 3 bases and J by 0 bases, 0 bases remained unmatched. Germline CDR1 is SGHTA and CDR2 is FQGNSA. CDR3 bases: TGTGCCAGCAGCTTTAGCGGGAGCTCCTACAATGAGCAGTTCTTC. Its translation: CASSFSGSSYNEQFF.

In this sample, this clonotype is medium-sized (0.01 to 0.1%). The chain combines TRBV4-2 with TRBJ2-3; TRBD2 agrees at 7 bases. The CDR3 extends over 17 amino acids. Germline CDR1 is LGHNA and CDR2 is YNFKEQ. V lost 0 bases to trimming and J lost 0 bases; unmatched junction nucleotides: 6. The CDR3 protein is CASSQDFLAESTDTQYF. In DNA form, the CDR3 reads TGTGCCAGCAGCCAAGATTTTCTAGCGGAGAGCACAGATACGCAGTATTTT.

The chain combines TRBV20-1 with TRBJ2-1; 11 positions agree with TRBD2. This CDR3 spans 14 amino acids. J lost 5 bases, V lost 6 bases, and 6 bases had no gene match. Germline V gene sequence: CDR1 DFQATT, CDR2 SNEGSKA (reference sequence). CDR3 sequence reads: CSANSGRGDNEQFF. The DNA of the CDR3 is TGCAGTGCGAATAGCGGGAGGGGCGACAATGAGCAGTTCTTC.

This clonotype counts as medium-sized. This chain joins TRBV5-1 and TRBJ2-3; a possible D gene is TRBD2 (7 bases). Per the germline V gene, CDR1 is SGHRS and CDR2 is YFSETQ. CDR3 length: 15 amino acids. The germline V and J ends were trimmed by 0 bases and 6 bases, with 14 bases remaining between them. The CDR3 nucleotides are TGCGCCAGCAGCTTGGTTACGGGGGGCAAGGATACGCAGTATTTT. Residues: CASSLVTGGKDTQYF.

Judged by abundance, this clonotype is medium-sized. The chain has TRBV9 and TRBJ2-1; tentative D call: TRBD2 (5 bases). CDR1 is SGDLS and CDR2 is YYNGEE in the germline V gene. The germline V and J ends were trimmed by 0 bases and 0 bases, with 10 bases remaining between them. The CDR3 contains 16 residues. CDR3 in amino acids: CASSVVAGGSYNEQFF. In DNA form, the CDR3 reads TGTGCCAGCAGCGTAGTCGCGGGCGGCTCCTACAATGAGCAGTTCTTC.